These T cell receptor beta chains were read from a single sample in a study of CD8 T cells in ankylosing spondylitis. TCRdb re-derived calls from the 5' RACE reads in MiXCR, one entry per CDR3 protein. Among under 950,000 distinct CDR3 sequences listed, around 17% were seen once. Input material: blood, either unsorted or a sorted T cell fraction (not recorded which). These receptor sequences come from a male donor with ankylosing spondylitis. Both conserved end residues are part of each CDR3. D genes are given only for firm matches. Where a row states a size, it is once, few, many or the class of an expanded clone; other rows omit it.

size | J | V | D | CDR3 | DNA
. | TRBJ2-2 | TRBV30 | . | CAWAPGAGELFF | TGTGCCTGGGCCCCAGGGGCCGGGGAGCTGTTTTTT
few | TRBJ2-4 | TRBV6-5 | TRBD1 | CASSLQGAGNIQYF | TGTGCCAGCAGTTTACAGGGGGCGGGAAACATTCAGTACTTC
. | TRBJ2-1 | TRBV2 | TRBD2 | CASSERRTSGYNEQFF | TGTGCCAGCAGTGAACGGCGGACTAGCGGCTACAATGAGCAGTTCTTC
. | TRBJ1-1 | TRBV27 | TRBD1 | CATIRGDREGTEAFF | TGTGCCACCATACGGGGCGACAGGGAGGGCACTGAAGCTTTCTTT
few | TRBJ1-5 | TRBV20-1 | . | CSAKETGSNQPQHF | TGCAGTGCTAAAGAGACAGGCAGCAATCAGCCCCAGCATTTT
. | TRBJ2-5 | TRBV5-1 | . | CASSGGFLQETQYF | TGCGCCAGCAGCGGGGGGTTTCTCCAAGAGACCCAGTACTTC
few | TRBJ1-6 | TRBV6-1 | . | CASSEVWSSYNSPLHF | TGTGCCAGCAGTGAAGTATGGAGCTCCTATAATTCACCCCTCCACTTT
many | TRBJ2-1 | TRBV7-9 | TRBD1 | CASSLDHTGGTFF | TGTGCCAGCAGCTTAGACCACACAGGGGGTACGTTCTTC
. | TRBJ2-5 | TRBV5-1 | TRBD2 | CASSLVPLAGQETQYF | TGCGCCAGCAGCTTGGTCCCCCTAGCGGGGCAAGAGACCCAGTACTTC
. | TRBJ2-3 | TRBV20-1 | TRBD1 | CSSPWTGPDTQYF | TGCAGTTCTCCCTGGACAGGGCCCGATACGCAGTATTTT
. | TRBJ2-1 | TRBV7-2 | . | CASSLLALSSYNEQFF | TGTGCCAGCAGCTTATTGGCGTTGAGCTCCTACAATGAGCAGTTCTTC
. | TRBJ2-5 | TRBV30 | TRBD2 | CAWSDVAGKQETQYF | TGTGCCTGGAGTGATGTAGCGGGGAAACAAGAGACCCAGTACTTC